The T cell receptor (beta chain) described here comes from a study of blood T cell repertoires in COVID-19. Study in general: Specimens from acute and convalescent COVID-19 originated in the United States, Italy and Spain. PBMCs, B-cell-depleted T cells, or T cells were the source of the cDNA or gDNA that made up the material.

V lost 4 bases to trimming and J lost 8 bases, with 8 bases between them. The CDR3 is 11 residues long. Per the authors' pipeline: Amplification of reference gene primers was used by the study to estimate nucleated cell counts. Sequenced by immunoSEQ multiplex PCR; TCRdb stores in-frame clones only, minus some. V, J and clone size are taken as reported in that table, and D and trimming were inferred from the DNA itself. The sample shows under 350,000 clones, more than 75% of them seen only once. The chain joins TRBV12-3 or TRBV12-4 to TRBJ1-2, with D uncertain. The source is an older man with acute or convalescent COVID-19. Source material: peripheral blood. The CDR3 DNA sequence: TGTGCCAGCAGTTCCTCTGTAGGCTACACCTTC. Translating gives CASSSSVGYTF.